The 30 T cell receptor beta chains below were found in one sample sequenced in a study of shared clonotypes between healthy human individuals. Assay used: immunoSEQ multiplex PCR; TCRdb lists only in-frame clones, some missing. The repertoire holds hundreds of thousands of clones, with around 77% as singletons. The sequencing input was PBMCs. The receptors were gathered from a woman aged 40 to 50 in good health. Some clones in this sample may be carry-over from other donors' samples.

V and J are TRBV25-1 and TRBJ1-1; D is perhaps TRBD1 (6 bases). CDR3 length equals 13 residues. V was pared by 6 bases and J by 6 bases, with 14 bases between. Germline lookup yields CDR1 MGHDK and CDR2 SYGVNS. The CDR3 here is CASRPQGRAEAFF. CDR3 sequence (DNA): TGTGCCAGCAGGCCCCAGGGGCGGGCTGAAGCTTTCTTT.

This chain uses TRBV19 with TRBJ1-5; maybe TRBD1 (5 bases). Trimming took off 10 bases at V and 7 bases at J, with 17 bases between the two ends. The germline gives CDR1 LNHDA, CDR2 SQIVND (reference sequence). CDR3 length equals 13 residues. The CDR3 sequence: CATAGTYIQPQHF. CDR3 nucleotide sequence: TGTGCCACCGCGGGGACGTATATCCAGCCCCAGCATTTT.

The V and J genes are TRBV28 and TRBJ1-2, with TRBD1 identical over 7 bases. The ends lost 5 bases at V and 4 bases at J; junction bases unmatched: 10. Per the germline V gene, CDR1 is MDHEN and CDR2 is SYDVKM. The CDR3 spans 15 residues. The CDR3 loop is CASSRPGQTSYGYTF. CDR3 nucleotides: TGTGCCAGCAGTCGTCCGGGACAGACCTCCTATGGCTACACCTTC.

This CDR3 is CASSEYANEQFF. CDR3 nucleotides: TGTGCCAGCAGTGAATATGCCAATGAGCAGTTCTTC. The chain is built from TRBV25-1 and TRBJ2-1; D remains ambiguous. The germline CDR1 and CDR2 sequences are MGHDK and SYGVNS. The germline V and J ends were trimmed by 0 bases and 6 bases, with 3 bases remaining between them. This CDR3 region has 12 residues.

This chain links TRBV7-7 with TRBJ1-1, with D possibly matching TRBD1 (5 bases). The CDR3 totals 13 residues. CDR1 is SSHAT and CDR2 is FNYEAQ in the germline V gene (reference sequence). The V gene lost 5 bases and the J gene lost 3 bases, with 10 bases spanning the gap. This CDR3 reads CASSLGEDTEAFF. CDR3 DNA sequence: TGTGCCAGCAGCCTAGGGGAGGACACTGAAGCTTTCTTT.

This clone showed up just a few times. The J gene is TRBJ2-2, the V gene TRBV5-1, with 8 bases matching TRBD2. Looked up from germline, CDR1 is SGHRS and CDR2 is YFSETQ. The CDR3 sequence is 14 residues long. J was trimmed by 6 bases and V by 2 bases; bases with no gene match: 3. The CDR3 nucleotides are TGCGCCAGCAGCTTCCAGCGGGAGTCCGGGGAGCTGTTTTTT. Its protein product is CASSFQRESGELFF.

The chain couples TRBV11-1 to TRBJ2-5; D may be TRBD2 (5 bases). Germline V gene data show CDR1 as SGHAT and CDR2 as FQDESV (reference sequence). CDR3 length: 14 amino acids. The V end lost 5 bases, the J end lost 5 bases, and 15 bases lay between the germline ends. CDR3 sequence: CASSVSVTLETQYF. The CDR3 coding sequence is TGTGCCAGCAGCGTTAGCGTGACTCTGGAGACCCAGTACTTC. Using reference TRBV11-1 and TRBJ2-5 for the parts outside the CDR3, the full variable domain is EAEVAQSPRYKITEKSQAVAFWCDPISGHATLYWYRQILGQGPELLVQFQDESVVDDSQLPKDRFSAERLKGVDSTLKIQPAELGDSAMYLCASSVSVTLETQYFGPGTRLLVL.

This clone was counted only a few times. The V and J genes are TRBV7-9 and TRBJ1-1; unclear D gene. V dropped 5 bases and J dropped 1 base, with 8 bases sitting between them. The CDR3 totals 13 residues. Germline-derived CDR1 and CDR2 are SEHNR and FQNEAQ (reference sequence). The CDR3 DNA is TGTGCCAGCAGCCCAGACTGGAACACTGAAGCTTTCTTT. Amino acids: CASSPDWNTEAFF. Looking up the rest from reference TRBV7-9 and TRBJ1-1 gives the full variable domain: DTGVSQNPRHKITKRGQNVTFRCDPISEHNRLYWYRQTLGQGPEFLTYFQNEAQLEKSRLLSDRFSAERPKGSFSTLEIQRTEQGDSAMYLCASSPDWNTEAFFGQGTRLTVV.

The chain links TRBV7-2 to TRBJ2-1; 8 bases map to TRBD2. CDR3 length: 18 amino acids. Germline V gene data show CDR1 as SGHTA and CDR2 as FQGNSA. V gave up 6 bases and J gave up 9 bases; unmatched junction bases: 22. The CDR3 nucleotides read TGTGCCAGCAGAGCGCGTGTGTCGAGCGGGAGCGTGGGCCGTGAGCAGTTCTTC. Its translation is CASRARVSSGSVGREQFF.

J is TRBJ2-7 and V is TRBV29-1; D gene uncertain. This CDR3 comprises 11 residues. From germline, CDR1 is SQVTM and CDR2 ANQGSEA. Between the trimmed V and J ends, which lost 4 bases and 2 bases, there was a span of 6 bases. CDR3 loop: CSVGRTYEQYF. In DNA form, the CDR3 reads TGCAGCGTTGGCAGAACCTACGAGCAGTACTTC.

This chain links TRBV30 with TRBJ2-5; 10 bases match TRBD2. V shed 8 bases, J shed 1 base, and the junction held 1 base outside the gene matches. This CDR3 is 12 amino acids long. Germline-derived CDR1 and CDR2 are GTSNPN and SVGIG (reference sequence). CDR3 coding DNA: TGTGCCAGGACTAGCGGCCAAGAGACCCAGTACTTC. Translated, it gives CARTSGQETQYF.

The CDR3 protein is CASSTIAPEQFF. CDR3 DNA: TGTGCCAGCAGCACTATAGCGCCTGAGCAGTTCTTC. V usage is TRBV7-9 and J usage is TRBJ2-1, with D possibly matching TRBD2 (5 bases). The V gene lost 5 bases and the J gene lost 9 bases, with 11 bases spanning the gap. Germline values: CDR1 SEHNR, CDR2 FQNEAQ (reference sequence). The CDR3 covers 12 residues.

The chain recombines TRBV6-1 with TRBJ1-1, with D perhaps matching TRBD1 (6 bases). Germline V gene lookup returns CDR1 MNHNS and CDR2 SASEGT. This CDR3 region has 14 residues. Trimming pared 7 bases from V and 0 bases from J, leaving 12 bases between. Written as DNA, the CDR3 is TGTGCCAGCACCTTAGGGGGTATGAACACTGAAGCTTTCTTT. The encoded protein is CASTLGGMNTEAFF.

The gene calls are TRBV5-8 and TRBJ1-4, with D possibly matching TRBD1 (6 bases). The CDR3 contains 17 residues. V was clipped by 0 bases and J by 1 base, with 13 bases between them. Germline V gives CDR1 SGHTS, CDR2 YDEGEE. CDR3 protein: CASSLVRQEGTNEKLFF. The DNA of the CDR3 is TGTGCCAGCAGCTTGGTCCGACAGGAAGGAACTAATGAAAAACTGTTTTTT.

This chain links TRBV2 with TRBJ1-5, with 10 bases matching TRBD1. CDR3 length: 15 residues. After removal of 8 bases from V and 7 bases from J, the junction contained 11 bases not matched to a gene. Germline CDR1 SNHLY, CDR2 FYNNEI. In nucleotides, the CDR3 is TGTGCCAGCGAAACCGACAGGGGGCGGTGGCAGCCCCAGCATTTT. Its protein is CASETDRGRWQPQHF. Combining the CDR3 with reference TRBV2 and TRBJ1-5 gives the whole variable domain EPEVTQTPSHQVTQMGQEVILRCVPISNHLYFYWYRQILGQKVEFLVSFYNNEISEKSEIFDDQFSVERPDGSNFTLKIRSTKLEDSAMYFCASETDRGRWQPQHFGDGTRLSIL.

The chain joins TRBV5-4 to TRBJ2-3; TRBD2 aligns across 9 bases. Germline trimming cut 0 bases from V and 3 bases from J; bases unmatched to any gene: 2. The CDR3 covers 15 residues. From germline, CDR1 is SGHNT and CDR2 YYREEE (reference sequence). The CDR3 DNA reads TGTGCCAGCAGCTTGGGACTAGCGGAAACAGATACGCAGTATTTT. This translates into CASSLGLAETDTQYF.

This chain links TRBV27 with TRBJ1-1, with D unclear. Germline assignment: CDR1 MNHEY and CDR2 SMNVEV (reference sequence). This CDR3 spans 14 amino acids. The V end lost 5 bases, the J end lost 1 base, and 11 bases lay between the germline ends. CDR3 in amino acids: CASSRQAGNTEAFF. The CDR3 nucleotides are TGTGCCAGCAGTCGGCAGGCGGGGAACACTGAAGCTTTCTTT.

The chain couples TRBV7-9 to TRBJ2-6; a weak D match, TRBD1 (6 bases). This CDR3 region has 16 residues. Germline V gene sequence: CDR1 SEHNR, CDR2 FQNEAQ (reference sequence). V was clipped by 4 bases and J by 0 bases, with 10 bases between them. CDR3: CASSSPTGSGANVLTF. DNA for the CDR3: TGTGCCAGCAGCTCTCCGACAGGCTCTGGGGCCAACGTCCTGACTTTC.

Comments on this clone: A much larger clone lies one base from this, so it may be a read error. Other DNA sequences of this sample code for an identical CDR3. The chain links TRBV2 to TRBJ1-5; D is undetermined. The CDR3 loop spans 12 amino acids. From germline, CDR1 is SNHLY and CDR2 FYNNEI. In nucleotides, the CDR3 is TGTGCCAGTAGTGACAGCAATCAGCCCCAGCATTTT. It codes for CASSDSNQPQHF.

CDR3 protein: CASSRNRGRDTEAFF. The DNA of the CDR3 is TGTGCCAGCAGCCGAAACAGGGGGAGGGACACTGAAGCTTTCTTT. The chain combines TRBV21-1 with TRBJ1-1; TRBD1, the D gene given by the table, was not confirmed from the DNA. TRBV21-1 is recorded as a pseudogene. This CDR3 contains 15 residues.

The chain carries TRBV19 and TRBJ2-1, with D uncertain. Germline CDR1 LNHDA, CDR2 SQIVND (reference sequence). This CDR3 is built from 11 residues. Trimming pared 7 bases from V and 10 bases from J, leaving 11 bases between. The CDR3 DNA reads as TGTGCCAGTATAGGGTTCGGCGAGCAGTTCTTC. This translates into CASIGFGEQFF.

This rearrangement joins TRBV2 to TRBJ2-5; 10 bases map to TRBD2. With the DNA end fitting TRBJ2-7 better, the J assignment may be wrong. The length of the CDR3 is 15 residues. Germline CDR1 SNHLY, CDR2 FYNNEI. The CDR3 spells CASSELAGVYYEQYF. As DNA, the CDR3 is TGTGCCAGCAGTGAACTAGCGGGAGTTTACTACGAGCAGTACTTC.

This clone was seen a single time. V is TRBV5-1 and J is TRBJ2-6; unclear D gene. In germline, CDR1 is SGHRS, CDR2 YFSETQ. The CDR3 contains 17 residues. V was cut by 0 bases and J by 1 base, with 11 bases left in between. The CDR3 DNA is TGCGCCAGCAGCTTGGGACCAAGAGAATCTGGGGCCAACGTCCTGACTTTC. This encodes CASSLGPRESGANVLTF.

The chain couples TRBV2 to TRBJ2-5; 7 bases are a match to TRBD1. The germline CDR1 and CDR2 sequences are SNHLY and FYNNEI. This CDR3 spans 13 amino acids. The ends lost 4 bases at V and 1 base at J; junction bases unmatched: 0. The CDR3 spells CASSGDSQETQYF. The DNA of the CDR3 is TGTGCCAGCAGTGGGGACAGCCAAGAGACCCAGTACTTC.

The V and J genes are TRBV19 and TRBJ2-7; 12 nucleotides line up with TRBD1. Per the germline V gene, CDR1 is LNHDA and CDR2 is SQIVND (reference sequence). The CDR3 totals 16 residues. The V and J ends lost 5 bases and 4 bases, in that order; junction bases with no gene match: 9. CDR3 residues: CASSHPGQGAGYEQYF. CDR3 nucleotide sequence: TGTGCCAGTAGTCATCCGGGACAGGGGGCTGGGTACGAGCAGTACTTC. Looking up the rest from reference TRBV19 and TRBJ2-7 gives the full variable domain: DGGITQSPKYLFRKEGQNVTLSCEQNLNHDAMYWYRQDPGQGLRLIYYSQIVNDFQKGDIAEGYSVSREKKESFPLTVTSAQKNPTAFYLCASSHPGQGAGYEQYFGPGTRLTVT.

The chain links TRBV7-9 to TRBJ2-6; 8 bases agree with TRBD1. Germline V gene sequence: CDR1 SEHNR, CDR2 FQNEAQ (reference sequence). Trimming removed 3 bases from V and 0 bases from J; junction bases left unmatched: 7. The CDR3 consists of 18 residues. The CDR3 spells CASSFPDRESSGANVLTF. CDR3 DNA sequence: TGTGCCAGCAGCTTCCCGGACAGGGAGAGCTCTGGGGCCAACGTCCTGACTTTC.

The chain employs TRBV7-2 and TRBJ2-5; TRBD1 agrees at 8 bases. This CDR3 contains 15 residues. V lost 7 bases and J lost 4; bases outside the gene matches: 11. Per germline, CDR1 SGHTA and CDR2 FQGNSA. CDR3 loop: CASTRQGARIETQYF. In DNA form, the CDR3 reads TGTGCCAGCACTCGCCAGGGGGCGCGGATAGAGACCCAGTACTTC.

The chain couples TRBV9 to TRBJ1-3, with D possibly TRBD1 on 6 matching bases. CDR3 length: 16 amino acids. Germline CDR1 is SGDLS and CDR2 is YYNGEE. Trimming pared 3 bases from V and 3 bases from J, leaving 16 bases between. CDR3 sequence (DNA): TGTGCCAGCAGCGGGAAACAGGGAGTATTTGGAAACACCATATATTTT. Translated: CASSGKQGVFGNTIYF.

This clone was observed many times. The V gene is TRBV5-4, the J gene TRBJ2-3; 10 nucleotides agree with TRBD2. With 0 bases clipped from V and 4 bases from J, the junction kept 5 bases outside the gene matches. Germline V CDR1 and CDR2: SGHNT, YYREEE (reference sequence). The CDR3 runs 16 residues. CDR3 DNA: TGTGCCAGCAGCTTGGTAGCGGGGGGAGGGTCAGATACGCAGTATTTT. Translated, it gives CASSLVAGGGSDTQYF. The variable domain in full, completed from reference TRBV5-4 and TRBJ2-3, reads ETGVTQSPTHLIKTRGQQVTLRCSSQSGHNTVSWYQQALGQGPQFIFQYYREEENGRGNFPPRFSGLQFPNYSSELNVNALELDDSALYLCASSLVAGGGSDTQYFGPGTRLTVL.

The chain uses TRBV7-8 and TRBJ2-7; D unresolved. Germline V gene sequence: CDR1 SGHVS, CDR2 FQNEAQ. The CDR3 is 14 residues long. The V end lost 5 bases, the J end lost 11 bases, and 22 bases lay between the germline ends. The CDR3 loop is CASSLPGSPTREYF. The CDR3 DNA reads as TGTGCCAGCAGCCTCCCGGGTAGCCCAACAAGGGAGTACTTC.